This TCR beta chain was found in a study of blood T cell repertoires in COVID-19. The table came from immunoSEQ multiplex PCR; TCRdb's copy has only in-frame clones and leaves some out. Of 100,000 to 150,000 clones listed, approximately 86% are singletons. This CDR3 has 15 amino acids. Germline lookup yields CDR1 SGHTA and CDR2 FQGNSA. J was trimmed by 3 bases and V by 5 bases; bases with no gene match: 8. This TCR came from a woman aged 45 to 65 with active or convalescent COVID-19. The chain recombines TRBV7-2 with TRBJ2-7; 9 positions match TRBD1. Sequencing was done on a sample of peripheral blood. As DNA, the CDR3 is TGTGCCAGCAGCAAAACCGGGACAGGGCTCTACGAGCAGTACTTC. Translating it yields CASSKTGTGLYEQYF.